One sample yielded the 6 T cell receptor beta chains listed below, sequenced in a study of cytomegalovirus exposure and HLA in healthy donors. Primers: 60 Vbeta forward and 13 Jbeta reverse. The protocol was immunoSEQ multiplex PCR, while the TCRdb copy is restricted to in-frame clones and leaves out a portion. This sample has about 150,000 clones; 75% to 90% occur once, and the top ten carry less than 3%. Sequenced input: PBMCs. These receptor sequences come from a woman in her 30s in good health and CMV-seronegative.

The chain has TRBV7-9 and TRBJ1-3, with D unclear. The CDR3 is made up of 17 amino acids. V lost 4 bases, J lost 0 bases, and 16 bases lay in between. Germline loops: CDR1 SEHNR, CDR2 FQNEAQ (reference sequence). The CDR3 protein is CASSSMPGGSSGNTIYF. CDR3 sequence (DNA): TGTGCCAGCAGCTCAATGCCCGGAGGAAGCTCTGGAAACACCATATATTTT.

This clone was seen a few times. V usage is TRBV6-6 and J usage is TRBJ1-1; TRBD1 matches 8 bases. The CDR3 runs to 15 residues. Germline assignment: CDR1 MNHNY and CDR2 SVGAGI (reference sequence). The V segment lost 7 bases and the J segment 2 bases; nucleotides outside the gene matches: 9. CDR3 DNA: TGTGCCAGCACCCGAGACAGGGGATTTAACACTGAAGCTTTCTTT. Translation: CASTRDRGFNTEAFF.

This sequence joins TRBV11-2 and TRBJ2-7, with 11 nucleotides matching TRBD2. This CDR3 is built from 14 residues. V shed 6 bases, J shed 5 bases, and the junction held 6 bases outside the gene matches. CDR1 is SGHAT, CDR2 FQNNGV, per germline. DNA for the CDR3: TGTGCCAGCAGATTTAGCGGGGGGGTCAACGAGCAGTACTTC. Protein product: CASRFSGGVNEQYF.

This clone was picked up a small number of times. V and J are TRBV6-4 and TRBJ1-1; D might be TRBD1 (6 bases). Germline loops: CDR1 MRHNA, CDR2 SNTAGT. Trimming cost V 10 bases and J 12 bases, with 18 bases left between them. This CDR3 has 11 residues. In DNA form, the CDR3 reads TGTGCCACCTCACAGGGCGGTGGGACTTTCTTT. It translates to CATSQGGGTFF.

The gene calls are TRBV27 and TRBJ1-4, with 8 bases lining up with TRBD1. With V trimmed by 2 bases and J by 7 bases, 3 bases remained unmatched. This CDR3 has 14 residues. The germline CDR1 and CDR2 sequences are MNHEY and SMNVEV (reference sequence). The CDR3 here is CASSLKQGGEKLFF. As DNA, the CDR3 is TGTGCCAGCAGTTTAAAACAGGGGGGTGAAAAACTGTTTTTT. Based on the CDR3 plus reference TRBV27 and TRBJ1-4, the full variable domain is EAQVTQNPRYLITVTGKKLTVTCSQNMNHEYMSWYRQDPGLGLRQIYYSMNVEVTDKGDVPEGYKVSRKEKRNFPLILESPSPNQTSLYFCASSLKQGGEKLFFGSGTQLSVL.

This chain uses TRBV7-2 with TRBJ2-7; D may be TRBD1 (6 bases). The ends were cut back, 4 bases at V and 3 bases at J, with 16 bases in the middle. The CDR3 has 15 amino acids. CDR1 is SGHTA, CDR2 FQGNSA, per germline. For the CDR3, the DNA is TGTGCCAGCAGCTCCACTCAGGGGATTGGCTACGAGCAGTACTTC. Encoded protein: CASSSTQGIGYEQYF.